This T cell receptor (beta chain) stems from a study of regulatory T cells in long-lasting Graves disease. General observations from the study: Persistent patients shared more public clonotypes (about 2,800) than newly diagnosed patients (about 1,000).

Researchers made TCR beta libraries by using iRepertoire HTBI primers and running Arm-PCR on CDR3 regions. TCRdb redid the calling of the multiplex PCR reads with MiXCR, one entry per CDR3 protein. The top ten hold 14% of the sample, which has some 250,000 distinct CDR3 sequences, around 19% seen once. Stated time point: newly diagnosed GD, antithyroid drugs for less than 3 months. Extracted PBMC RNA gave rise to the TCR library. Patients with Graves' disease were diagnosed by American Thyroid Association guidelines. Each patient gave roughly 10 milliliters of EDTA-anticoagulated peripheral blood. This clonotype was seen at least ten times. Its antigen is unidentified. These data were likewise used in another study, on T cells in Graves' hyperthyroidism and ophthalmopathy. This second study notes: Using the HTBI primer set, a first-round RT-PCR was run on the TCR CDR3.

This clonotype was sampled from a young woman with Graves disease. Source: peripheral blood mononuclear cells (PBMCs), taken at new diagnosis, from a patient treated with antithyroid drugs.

CDR3 bases: TGTGCCATCTTTGAAGTCCACTATGGCTACACCTTC. Its protein is CAIFEVHYGYTF. The chain links TRBV10-3 to TRBJ1-2; D unresolved. The CDR3 has 12 amino acids. The V gene lost 8 bases and the J gene lost 3 bases, with 10 bases spanning the gap. Germline V gives CDR1 ENHRY, CDR2 SYGVKD.